These 27 T cell receptor beta chains came from one sample sequenced in a study of blood T cell repertoires in COVID-19. TCRdb's table, derived via immunoSEQ multiplex PCR, lists solely in-frame clones and lacks some. This sample yields 89,000 or so clones, of which 85% are seen a single time; 35% to 40% belongs to the top ten. Input material: peripheral blood. Source of these receptors: an elderly man with acute or convalescent COVID-19.

The chain joins TRBV7-8 to TRBJ2-3, with 11 bases fitting TRBD1. The CDR3 spans 16 residues. Looked up from germline, CDR1 is SGHVS and CDR2 is FQNEAQ. After removal of 6 bases from V and 4 bases from J, the junction contained 9 bases not matched to a gene. The CDR3, as DNA: TGTGCCAGCAGATCTGAGAGGGGACAGGGGGCAGATACGCAGTATTTT. Translation: CASRSERGQGADTQYF.

This chain connects TRBV6-1 to TRBJ1-2; 9 bases fit TRBD1. Germline CDR1 is MNHNS and CDR2 is SASEGT. Trimming took 2 bases from V and 6 from J; bases not matched to a gene: 13. This CDR3 is built from 17 residues. The CDR3: CASSESLTGGLGNGYTF. CDR3 coding DNA: TGTGCCAGCAGTGAAAGCTTGACAGGGGGATTGGGGAATGGCTACACCTTC.

The rearrangement uses TRBV11-2 and TRBJ2-7; TRBD1 aligns across 9 bases. The CDR3 spans 14 residues. The V gene's germline CDR1 is SGHAT and CDR2 FQNNGV. The V gene end was trimmed by 3 bases and the J gene end by 2 bases; junction bases not matched to a gene: 2. CDR3 sequence: CASSFGQGTYEQYF. CDR3 bases: TGTGCCAGCAGCTTTGGACAGGGGACCTACGAGCAGTACTTC.

The CDR3 here is CASGLGGTADTEAFF. DNA of the CDR3: TGTGCCAGCGGTTTGGGGGGGACTGCTGACACTGAAGCTTTCTTT. The rearrangement uses TRBV6-6 and TRBJ1-1; D is perhaps TRBD1 (5 bases). V dropped 8 bases and J dropped 3 bases, with 19 bases sitting between them. This CDR3 has 15 amino acids. Germline CDR1 and CDR2: MNHNY and SVGAGI (reference sequence).

This chain joins TRBV3-1 (or the pseudogene TRBV3-2) and TRBJ2-2, with D maybe TRBD1 (6 bases). The V and J ends lost 3 bases and 7 bases respectively, with 12 bases between them. CDR1 and CDR2 from the germline V gene are LGHDT and YNNKEL (reference sequence). This CDR3 region has 14 residues. This CDR3 reads CASSQFGDNGELFF. The CDR3 DNA reads as TGTGCCAGCAGCCAGTTTGGGGACAACGGGGAGCTGTTTTTT.

V is TRBV18 and J is TRBJ2-1, with D tentatively TRBD2 (5 bases). Germline lookup yields CDR1 KGHSH and CDR2 LQKENI. CDR3 length: 14 amino acids. The V end lost 4 bases, the J end lost 9 bases, and 16 bases lay between the germline ends. The CDR3 sequence: CASSRPTGTPEQFF. In DNA, the CDR3 is TGTGCCAGCTCACGCCCGACGGGAACCCCTGAGCAGTTCTTC.

The rearrangement joins TRBV4-3 to TRBJ1-4; D is unresolved. CDR3 length equals 14 residues. V gave up 4 bases and J gave up 8 bases, with 14 bases separating them. CDR1 is LGHNA and CDR2 is YSLEER in the germline V gene. The CDR3 DNA follows: TGCGCCAGCAGCCGGGTCGGGGTCGCGGAAAAACTGTTTTTT. Its protein product is CASSRVGVAEKLFF.

The rearrangement uses TRBV7-2 and TRBJ2-5; possibly TRBD2 for D (5 bases). V lost 2 bases and J lost 2, with 9 bases in between. CDR3 length: 14 residues. Germline V CDR1 and CDR2: SGHTA, FQGNSA. The CDR3 coding sequence is TGTGCCAGCAGCTTAAGTAGCGCGCAAGAGACCCAGTACTTC. It encodes CASSLSSAQETQYF.

The chain couples TRBV5-5 to TRBJ1-2; the D is unclear. Germline CDR1 reads SGHKS; CDR2 reads YYEKEE (reference sequence). V was cut by 1 base and J by 2 bases, with 6 bases left in between. This CDR3 region has 13 residues. CDR3 sequence: CASSLLLNYGYTF. The CDR3 region has the DNA TGTGCCAGCAGCTTGTTACTGAACTATGGCTACACCTTC.

This clone was observed once. The chain carries TRBV6-5 and TRBJ2-2; D not certain. Germline assignment: CDR1 MNHEY and CDR2 SVGAGI. Between the trimmed V and J ends, which lost 3 bases and 4 bases, there was a span of 9 bases. The CDR3 runs to 14 residues. The CDR3 loop reads CASSYPGVTGELFF. DNA for the CDR3: TGTGCCAGCAGTTATCCCGGAGTCACCGGGGAGCTGTTTTTT.

The rearrangement uses TRBV7-2 and TRBJ2-7, with D tentatively TRBD2 (6 bases). V lost 5 bases and J 0 bases, leaving 17 bases between the germline ends. The CDR3 extends over 16 amino acids. Per germline, CDR1 SGHTA and CDR2 FQGNSA. For the CDR3, the DNA is TGTGCCAGCAGCCCTCGTACGGGCGGGAACTCCTACGAGCAGTACTTC. Translated, it gives CASSPRTGGNSYEQYF.

This clone was recorded only once. The rearrangement joins TRBV30 to TRBJ2-4, with TRBD1 matching over 8 bases. The V segment lost 5 bases and the J segment 0 bases; nucleotides outside the gene matches: 6. The germline V gene has CDR1 GTSNPN and CDR2 SVGIG (reference sequence). The CDR3 has 15 residues. The chain's CDR3 is CAWSTGVPAKNIQYF. The CDR3 nucleotides are TGTGCCTGGTCGACAGGGGTCCCAGCCAAAAACATTCAGTACTTC.

The chain joins TRBV2 to TRBJ2-3; TRBD2 matches at 9 bases. The CDR3 length is 15 residues. The V gene end was trimmed by 2 bases and the J gene end by 8 bases; junction bases not matched to a gene: 8. Germline V CDR1 and CDR2: SNHLY, FYNNEI. CDR3 amino acids: CASSERASGMRTQYF. CDR3 bases: TGTGCCAGCAGTGAAAGGGCTAGCGGGATGCGTACGCAGTATTTT.

The V and J genes are TRBV29-1 and TRBJ2-1, with D maybe TRBD2 (6 bases). Trimming stripped 6 bases from V and 12 bases from J, with 12 bases between. CDR1 SQVTM and CDR2 ANQGSEA come from the germline V gene. The CDR3 has 10 residues. The CDR3 DNA reads as TGCAGCGTGGGGGGATACGGGCAGTTCTTC. This gives the protein CSVGGYGQFF.

This chain joins TRBV6-5 and TRBJ1-3; a weak D match, TRBD1 (5 bases). From germline, CDR1 is MNHEY and CDR2 SVGAGI. CDR3 size: 15 residues. Trimming shortened V by 7 bases and J by 0 bases, and 13 bases separated the two germline ends. The chain's CDR3 is CASIGYRISGNTIYF. CDR3 coding DNA: TGTGCCAGCATCGGCTACAGGATCTCTGGAAACACCATATATTTT.

V and J are TRBV27 and TRBJ2-3; 11 nucleotides line up with TRBD2. Trimming took 5 bases from V and 4 from J; bases not matched to a gene: 2. The CDR3 has 14 amino acids. CDR1 and CDR2 (germline): MNHEY, SMNVEV (reference sequence). As DNA, the CDR3 is TGTGCCAGCAGTCTAGCGGGAGGTCCAGATACGCAGTATTTT. Translated: CASSLAGGPDTQYF.

The chain is built from TRBV5-4 and TRBJ2-7, with no clear D. CDR1 is SGHNT and CDR2 is YYREEE in the germline V gene (reference sequence). CDR3 length equals 16 residues. V lost 1 base to trimming and J lost 5 bases, with 19 bases between them. CDR3 nucleotide sequence: TGTGCCAGCAGCTTGATGGCCTCAATATTCCAAAACGAGCAGTACTTC. Translation gives CASSLMASIFQNEQYF.

The gene calls are TRBV7-9 and TRBJ1-5; TRBD1 aligns across 11 bases. Trimming took 5 bases from V and 2 from J; bases not matched to a gene: 5. The V gene's germline CDR1 is SEHNR and CDR2 FQNEAQ (reference sequence). The CDR3 runs 16 residues. The CDR3: CASSPPGQGGNQPQHF. CDR3 nucleotides: TGTGCCAGCAGCCCTCCGGGACAGGGGGGCAATCAGCCCCAGCATTTT.

This clone appeared a single time. V usage is TRBV24-1 and J usage is TRBJ2-2, with no clear D. CDR1 KGHDR and CDR2 SFDVKD come from the germline V gene. The CDR3 covers 14 residues. V lost 5 bases to trimming and J lost 0 bases, with 6 bases between them. The CDR3 sequence: CATSVEANTGELFF. In DNA, the CDR3 is TGTGCCACCAGTGTTGAGGCGAACACCGGGGAGCTGTTTTTT.

The table lists this clone with a count of one. V usage is TRBV7-3 and J usage is TRBJ2-2, with 9 bases aligning to TRBD1. This CDR3 spans 16 amino acids. The junction had 8 bases not matched to a gene; V was cut back by 5 bases and J by 4 bases. The V gene's germline CDR1 is SGHTA and CDR2 FQGTGA. CDR3: CASSATGTGFTGELFF. The CDR3, as DNA: TGTGCCAGCAGCGCCACCGGGACAGGGTTCACCGGGGAGCTGTTTTTT.

This clone was seen ten or more times. This chain uses TRBV6-6 with TRBJ2-7; the match to TRBD1 covers 7 bases. The V gene end was trimmed by 2 bases and the J gene end by 2 bases; junction bases not matched to a gene: 9. The CDR3 contains 16 residues. Looked up from germline, CDR1 is MNHNY and CDR2 is SVGAGI (reference sequence). CDR3 amino acids: CASSYLRQGITYEQYF. In DNA, the CDR3 is TGTGCCAGCAGTTACCTAAGACAGGGTATAACCTACGAGCAGTACTTC.

This chain connects TRBV7-9 to TRBJ1-6, with D possibly being TRBD1 (5 bases). The CDR3 is 14 amino acids. Germline V gene data show CDR1 as SEHNR and CDR2 as FQNEAQ (reference sequence). Between the trimmed V and J ends, which lost 2 bases and 7 bases, there was a span of 9 bases. The CDR3 protein is CASSLRGDNSPLHF. CDR3 nucleotide sequence: TGTGCCAGCAGCTTACGGGGGGACAATTCACCCCTCCACTTT.

V gene TRBV28 combines with J gene TRBJ1-1; weak D call: TRBD1 (5 bases). V lost 5 bases, J lost 8 bases, and 15 bases lay in between. Germline-derived CDR1 and CDR2 are MDHEN and SYDVKM. The CDR3 runs 13 residues. CDR3 nucleotides: TGTGCCAGCAGTCCCCCGGGCAGGGTGGAAGCTTTCTTT. Amino acids: CASSPPGRVEAFF.

The V and J genes are TRBV6-6 and TRBJ2-1; possibly TRBD1 for D (6 bases). CDR3 size: 13 residues. Trimming left V 2 bases short and J 12 bases short, with 14 bases between. The germline CDR1 and CDR2 sequences are MNHNY and SVGAGI (reference sequence). CDR3 region: CASSYDFLGGQFF. CDR3 nucleotide sequence: TGTGCCAGCAGTTACGACTTTTTAGGGGGGCAGTTCTTC.

This clone appeared a single time. The chain carries TRBV18 and TRBJ2-7, with D possibly matching TRBD1 (5 bases). The germline V gene encodes CDR1 KGHSH and CDR2 LQKENI. The CDR3 is 14 amino acids. Trimming shortened V by 4 bases and J by 0 bases, and 10 bases separated the two germline ends. CDR3 amino acids: CASSRAGNSYEQYF. For the CDR3, the DNA is TGTGCCAGCTCACGAGCAGGGAACTCCTACGAGCAGTACTTC. The whole variable domain, filled in from reference TRBV18 and TRBJ2-7, reads NAGVMQNPRHLVRRRGQEARLRCSPMKGHSHVYWYRQLPEEGLKFMVYLQKENIIDESGMPKERFSAEFPKEGPSILRIQQVVRGDSAAYFCASSRAGNSYEQYFGPGTRLTVT.

The gene calls are TRBV27 and TRBJ2-7; 8 bases match TRBD1. V trimming: 1 base; J trimming: 0 bases; junction bases outside the gene matches: 11. Germline V gene lookup returns CDR1 MNHEY and CDR2 SMNVEV (reference sequence). The length of the CDR3 is 18 residues. The CDR3 protein is CASSLYRGGQASSYEQYF. Written as DNA, the CDR3 is TGTGCCAGCAGTTTATATAGAGGGGGACAGGCAAGCTCCTACGAGCAGTACTTC.

This clone occurred once. This chain's CDR3 is CASRNGNSNQPQHF. In DNA form, the CDR3 reads TGTGCCAGCAGGAACGGGAATAGCAATCAGCCCCAGCATTTT. The V and J genes are TRBV6-5 and TRBJ1-5; D remains unclear. This CDR3 has 14 residues. Per germline, CDR1 MNHEY and CDR2 SVGAGI. V was shortened by 6 bases and J by 0 bases, with 9 bases between the two germline ends.